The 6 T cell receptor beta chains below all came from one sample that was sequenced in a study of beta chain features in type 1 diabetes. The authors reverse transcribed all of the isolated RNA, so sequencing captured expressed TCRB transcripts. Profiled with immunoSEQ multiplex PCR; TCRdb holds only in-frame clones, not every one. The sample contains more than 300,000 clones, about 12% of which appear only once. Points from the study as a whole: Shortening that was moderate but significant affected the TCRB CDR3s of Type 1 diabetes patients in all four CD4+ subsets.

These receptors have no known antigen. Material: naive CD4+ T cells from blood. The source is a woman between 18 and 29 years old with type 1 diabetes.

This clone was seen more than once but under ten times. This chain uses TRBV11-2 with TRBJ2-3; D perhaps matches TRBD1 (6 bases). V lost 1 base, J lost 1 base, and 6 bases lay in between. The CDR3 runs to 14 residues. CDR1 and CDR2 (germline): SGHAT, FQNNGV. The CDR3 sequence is CASSLAGGTDTQYF. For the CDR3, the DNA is TGTGCCAGCAGCTTAGCAGGGGGCACAGATACGCAGTATTTT.

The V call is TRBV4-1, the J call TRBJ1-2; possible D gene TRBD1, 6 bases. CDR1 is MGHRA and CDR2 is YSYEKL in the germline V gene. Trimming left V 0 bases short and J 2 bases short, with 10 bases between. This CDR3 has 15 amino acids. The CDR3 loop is CASSQETGSNYGYTF. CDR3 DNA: TGCGCCAGCAGCCAAGAGACAGGATCAAACTATGGCTACACCTTC.

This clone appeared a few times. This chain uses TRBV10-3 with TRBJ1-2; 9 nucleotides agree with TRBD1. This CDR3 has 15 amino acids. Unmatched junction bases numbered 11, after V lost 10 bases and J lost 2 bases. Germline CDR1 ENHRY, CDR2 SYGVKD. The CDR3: CATTGQGVSNYGYTF. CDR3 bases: TGTGCCACCACGGGACAGGGAGTGTCGAACTATGGCTACACCTTC.

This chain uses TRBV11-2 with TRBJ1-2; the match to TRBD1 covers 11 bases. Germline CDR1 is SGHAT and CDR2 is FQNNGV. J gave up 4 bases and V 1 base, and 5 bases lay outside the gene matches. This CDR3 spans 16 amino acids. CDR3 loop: CASSLGTGGLGYGYTF. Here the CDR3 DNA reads TGTGCCAGCAGCTTAGGGACAGGGGGCCTGGGCTATGGCTACACCTTC. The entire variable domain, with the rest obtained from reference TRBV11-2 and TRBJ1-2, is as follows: EAGVAQSPRYKIIEKRQSVAFWCNPISGHATLYWYQQILGQGPKLLIQFQNNGVVDDSQLPKDRFSAERLKGVDSTLKIQPAKLEDSAVYLCASSLGTGGLGYGYTFGSGTRLTVV.

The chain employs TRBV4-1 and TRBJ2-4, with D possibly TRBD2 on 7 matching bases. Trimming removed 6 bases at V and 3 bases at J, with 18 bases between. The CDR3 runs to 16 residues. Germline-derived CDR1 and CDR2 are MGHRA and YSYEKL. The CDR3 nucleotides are TGCGCCAGCAGGGATCCCAGGGAGGGGGGCAAAAACATTCAGTACTTC. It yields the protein CASRDPREGGKNIQYF.

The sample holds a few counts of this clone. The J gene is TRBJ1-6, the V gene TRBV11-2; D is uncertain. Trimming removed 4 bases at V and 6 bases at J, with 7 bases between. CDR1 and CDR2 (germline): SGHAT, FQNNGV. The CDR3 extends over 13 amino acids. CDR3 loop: CASSSGGNSPLHF. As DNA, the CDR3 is TGTGCCAGCAGCTCGGGAGGTAATTCACCCCTCCACTTT.